This passage covers 9 T cell receptor beta chains from one sample sequenced in a study of beta chain features in type 1 diabetes. Reverse transcription of all isolated RNA meant that expressed TCRB transcripts were sequenced. Here immunoSEQ multiplex PCR was the method, and the copy in TCRdb shows in-frame clones only, minus some. The sample has about 220,000 clones; under 13% are singletons. Source material: central memory CD4+ T cells from blood. The source of these receptors is a man between 18 and 29 years old in good health.

The table lists this clone with a few counts. The chain is built from TRBV7-9 and TRBJ1-1; D not resolved. In germline, CDR1 is SEHNR, CDR2 FQNEAQ (reference sequence). Trimming took 2 bases from V and 4 from J, leaving 11 bases between them. The CDR3 sequence is 14 residues long. CDR3 nucleotide sequence: TGTGCCAGCAGCTTACGGGGTGAGGCCACTGAAGCTTTCTTT. Translated: CASSLRGEATEAFF.

This clone was seen a handful of times. The chain recombines TRBV4-1 with TRBJ2-7; TRBD2 matches 9 bases. Trimming cost V 4 bases and J 1 base; bases outside gene matches: 8. The germline CDR1 and CDR2 sequences are MGHRA and YSYEKL. This CDR3 is built from 16 residues. CDR3 protein: CASSPMGSGRSYEQYF. The CDR3 nucleotides read TGCGCCAGCAGCCCCATGGGGAGCGGGAGGTCCTACGAGCAGTACTTC.

This clone was seen ten or more times. The chain carries TRBV5-6 and TRBJ2-2; no reliable D call. Germline loops: CDR1 SGHDT, CDR2 YYEEEE. The CDR3 is made up of 16 amino acids. Trimming removed 4 bases at V and 2 bases at J, with 15 bases between. The CDR3 nucleotides read TGTGCCAGCAGCCCCCTAGGCCGCGATAACACCGGGGAGCTGTTTTTT. Translating it yields CASSPLGRDNTGELFF.

This clone was seen repeatedly, ten times or more. J is TRBJ2-7 and V is TRBV14; D perhaps matches TRBD1 (6 bases). The germline V gene has CDR1 SGHDN and CDR2 FVKESK. The CDR3 covers 15 residues. V lost 1 base, J lost 6 bases, and 16 bases lay in between. In DNA form, the CDR3 reads TGTGCCAGCAGCCAAGCAGGGGTTTGGGTCTCCGAGCAGTACTTC. Translating it yields CASSQAGVWVSEQYF.

Comment on this clone: With a much larger clone just one base away, this may be a read error. This rearrangement joins TRBV9 to TRBJ2-1; the D gene is possibly TRBD2 (6 bases). The CDR3 sequence is 15 residues long. Trimming took off 3 bases at V and 7 bases at J, with 17 bases between the two ends. Germline V gene sequence: CDR1 SGDLS, CDR2 YYNGEE. The DNA for the CDR3 is TGTGCCAGCAGCGGAGAGGCGGGGTCAGGGAATGAGCAGTTCTTC. It codes for CASSGEAGSGNEQFF.

This clone was counted a few times. The rearrangement links TRBV7-2 to TRBJ2-4, with a possible D match to TRBD2 (6 bases). Trimming cost V 2 bases and J 8 bases, with 16 bases left between them. The CDR3 runs to 15 residues. The germline V gene encodes CDR1 SGHTA and CDR2 FQGNSA. In nucleotides, the CDR3 is TGTGCCAGCAGCTTACGACGGGGGTATCAGGACATTCAGTACTTC. This codes for CASSLRRGYQDIQYF. The variable domain in full, completed from reference TRBV7-2 and TRBJ2-4, reads GAGVSQSPSNKVTEKGKDVELRCDPISGHTALYWYRQSLGQGLEFLIYFQGNSAPDKSGLPSDRFSAERTGGSVSTLTIQRTQQEDSAVYLCASSLRRGYQDIQYFGAGTRLSVL.

This clone has a handful of counts. This sequence joins TRBV19 and TRBJ2-7, with D perhaps TRBD1 or TRBD2 (5 bases each). V gave up 8 bases and J gave up 6 bases, with 17 bases separating them. The CDR3 has 13 residues. Germline V gives CDR1 LNHDA, CDR2 SQIVND (reference sequence). This chain's CDR3 is CASGTPNLFEQYF. As DNA, the CDR3 is TGTGCCAGTGGGACCCCGAACCTTTTCGAGCAGTACTTC.

The gene calls are TRBV28 and TRBJ2-3; TRBD2 matches 13 bases. Trimming removed 7 bases from V and 6 bases from J; junction bases left unmatched: 10. The V gene's germline CDR1 is MDHEN and CDR2 SYDVKM. This CDR3 has 16 residues. CDR3 sequence reads: CASTPAGLAGRDTQYF. The CDR3 bases are TGTGCCAGCACCCCAGCGGGACTAGCGGGACGGGATACGCAGTATTTT.

This clone was seen ten or more times. The chain has TRBV28 and TRBJ2-7; TRBD1 or TRBD2 may be the D gene (5 bases each). There are 13 residues in the CDR3. The ends were cut back, 3 bases at V and 6 bases at J, with 12 bases in the middle. Looked up from germline, CDR1 is MDHEN and CDR2 is SYDVKM. The CDR3 bases are TGTGCCAGCAGTTTGCAGGGCCGGGGCGAGCAGTACTTC. Protein sequence: CASSLQGRGEQYF.